These T cell receptor beta chains were read from a single sample in a study of CD8 T cells in ankylosing spondylitis. From the 5' RACE reads, TCRdb called clonotypes with MiXCR, one entry per CDR3 protein. Here the sample spans 300,000 to 400,000 distinct CDR3 sequences, around 20% being singletons. Sequences were obtained from blood, either unsorted or a sorted T cell fraction (not recorded which). Receptors originate from a male donor with ankylosing spondylitis or in good health (not recorded which). The conserved cysteine and the conserved F or W are not part of the CDR3 here. The D gene is left open where the match is weak.

d_gene: -; j_gene: TRBJ2-7; v_gene: TRBV9; CDR3aa: ASSGPGASGEQY
d_gene: -; j_gene: TRBJ2-7; v_gene: TRBV9; CDR3aa: ASSSDGRFHEQY
d_gene: -; j_gene: TRBJ1-1; v_gene: TRBV7-8; CDR3aa: ASSSQGSNTEAF
d_gene: TRBD1; j_gene: TRBJ2-7; v_gene: TRBV7-9; CDR3aa: ASRYGDSEQY
d_gene: TRBD2; j_gene: TRBJ2-1; v_gene: TRBV7-9; CDR3aa: ASSEQTSGGYNEQF
d_gene: TRBD1; j_gene: TRBJ1-2; v_gene: TRBV11-2; CDR3aa: ASSSRGQVNYGYT
d_gene: TRBD1; j_gene: TRBJ2-7; v_gene: TRBV9; CDR3aa: ASSLGTDSYEHY
d_gene: -; j_gene: TRBJ2-1; v_gene: TRBV5-1; CDR3aa: ASSPDGTMF
d_gene: -; j_gene: TRBJ2-1; v_gene: TRBV29-1; CDR3aa: SAGRIRGSYNEQF
d_gene: -; j_gene: TRBJ2-4; v_gene: TRBV6-6; CDR3aa: ASSYFSTDIQY
d_gene: TRBD1; j_gene: TRBJ1-2; v_gene: TRBV9; CDR3aa: ASSVDWTGINYGYT
d_gene: -; j_gene: TRBJ1-1; v_gene: TRBV6-4; CDR3aa: ASSDLMGGKAF
d_gene: -; j_gene: TRBJ1-1; v_gene: TRBV21-1; CDR3aa: ASSNPTVNTEAF
d_gene: TRBD2; j_gene: TRBJ2-2; v_gene: TRBV7-8; CDR3aa: ASSPQRGSGELF
d_gene: -; j_gene: TRBJ2-3; v_gene: TRBV6-5; CDR3aa: ASSFGVAPDTQY
d_gene: -; j_gene: TRBJ1-1; v_gene: TRBV4-1; CDR3aa: ASSPFKQENTEAF
d_gene: -; j_gene: TRBJ1-1; v_gene: TRBV6-5; CDR3aa: ASSYAGGNTEAF
d_gene: TRBD2; j_gene: TRBJ2-2; v_gene: TRBV5-1; CDR3aa: ASSFYALAGAKSGELF
d_gene: -; j_gene: TRBJ2-7; v_gene: TRBV28; CDR3aa: ASSFRDITYEQY
d_gene: -; j_gene: TRBJ1-1; v_gene: TRBV12-3/TRBV12-4; CDR3aa: ASSPFGAGKTEAF
d_gene: -; j_gene: TRBJ2-3; v_gene: TRBV12-3/TRBV12-4; CDR3aa: ASTQWGTQY
d_gene: -; j_gene: TRBJ1-1; v_gene: TRBV11-2; CDR3aa: ASSLWGLGTEAF
d_gene: TRBD1; j_gene: TRBJ2-1; v_gene: TRBV5-8; CDR3aa: ASSLAGTGVFNEQF
d_gene: TRBD2; j_gene: TRBJ2-3; v_gene: TRBV12-3/TRBV12-4; CDR3aa: ASSWLAASTDTQY
d_gene: -; j_gene: TRBJ2-7; v_gene: TRBV12-3/TRBV12-4; CDR3aa: ASSPPHSGEQY
d_gene: -; j_gene: TRBJ2-2; v_gene: TRBV5-1; CDR3aa: ASSVGTQAGELF
d_gene: TRBD2; j_gene: TRBJ2-1; v_gene: TRBV4-2; CDR3aa: ASSQRTSGGYNEQF
d_gene: -; j_gene: TRBJ1-4; v_gene: TRBV9; CDR3aa: ASSVGRGAANEKLF
d_gene: -; j_gene: TRBJ2-1; v_gene: TRBV4-1; CDR3aa: ASSQEFTGPPINEQF
d_gene: -; j_gene: TRBJ2-7; v_gene: TRBV30; CDR3aa: AWSVLPGTYEQY
d_gene: -; j_gene: TRBJ2-1; v_gene: TRBV12-3/TRBV12-4; CDR3aa: ASSPVALGEQF
d_gene: TRBD2; j_gene: TRBJ2-1; v_gene: TRBV28; CDR3aa: ASSPPGGSYNEQF
d_gene: -; j_gene: TRBJ2-3; v_gene: TRBV25-1; CDR3aa: ASSGTKGGWGEDTQY
d_gene: -; j_gene: TRBJ2-3; v_gene: TRBV12-3/TRBV12-4; CDR3aa: ASSSPTLRGSTDTQY
d_gene: TRBD1; j_gene: TRBJ2-2; v_gene: TRBV24-1; CDR3aa: ATSDPTGPNTGELF
d_gene: -; j_gene: TRBJ2-2; v_gene: TRBV10-3; CDR3aa: AISEPLTLASNTGELF
d_gene: -; j_gene: TRBJ2-7; v_gene: TRBV20-1; CDR3aa: SARPTRGVSYEQY
d_gene: -; j_gene: TRBJ2-2; v_gene: TRBV9; CDR3aa: ASKGQPGELF
d_gene: -; j_gene: TRBJ1-2; v_gene: TRBV9; CDR3aa: ASSPETFNYGYT
d_gene: -; j_gene: TRBJ2-2; v_gene: TRBV12-3/TRBV12-4; CDR3aa: ASSASAPTGELF
d_gene: TRBD2; j_gene: TRBJ2-7; v_gene: TRBV15; CDR3aa: ATSFARGDEYEQY
d_gene: -; j_gene: TRBJ2-1; v_gene: TRBV24-1; CDR3aa: ATSDSTGTATYNEQF
d_gene: TRBD2; j_gene: TRBJ2-1; v_gene: TRBV6-1; CDR3aa: ASSGMMESGGPRSSYNEQF
d_gene: TRBD2; j_gene: TRBJ2-1; v_gene: TRBV11-2; CDR3aa: ASRSGGGEGRQF
d_gene: -; j_gene: TRBJ2-7; v_gene: TRBV5-8; CDR3aa: ASSLRGLSSYEQY
d_gene: -; j_gene: TRBJ1-2; v_gene: TRBV2; CDR3aa: ASGEMEGFQYGYT
d_gene: -; j_gene: TRBJ2-2; v_gene: TRBV12-3/TRBV12-4; CDR3aa: ASGRTGELF
d_gene: -; j_gene: TRBJ1-6; v_gene: TRBV4-1; CDR3aa: ASSQVEGSPLH
d_gene: -; j_gene: TRBJ2-7; v_gene: TRBV12-3/TRBV12-4; CDR3aa: ASSPTRGLYEQY
d_gene: TRBD1; j_gene: TRBJ2-2; v_gene: TRBV4-2; CDR3aa: ASTQGAGTGELF
d_gene: -; j_gene: TRBJ1-1; v_gene: TRBV25-1; CDR3aa: ASSEGGTEAF